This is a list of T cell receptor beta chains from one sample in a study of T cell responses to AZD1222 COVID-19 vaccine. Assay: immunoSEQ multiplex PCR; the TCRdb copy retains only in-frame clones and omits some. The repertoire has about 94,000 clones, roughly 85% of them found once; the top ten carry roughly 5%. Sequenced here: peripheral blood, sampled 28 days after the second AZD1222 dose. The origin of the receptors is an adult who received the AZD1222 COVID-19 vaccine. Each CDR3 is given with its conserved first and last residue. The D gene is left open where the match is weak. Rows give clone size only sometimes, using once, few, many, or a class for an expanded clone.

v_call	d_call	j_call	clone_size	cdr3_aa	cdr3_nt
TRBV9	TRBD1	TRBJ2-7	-	CASSVLGTGDQLSYEQYF	TGTGCCAGCAGCGTACTTGGGACAGGGGACCAACTTTCCTACGAGCAGTACTTC
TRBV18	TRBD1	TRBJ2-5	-	CASSPDTGAETQYF	TGTGCCAGCTCACCGGATACAGGGGCAGAGACCCAGTACTTC
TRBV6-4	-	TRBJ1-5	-	CASSDSGGSNQPQHF	TGTGCCAGCAGTGACTCCGGGGGCAGCAATCAGCCCCAGCATTTT
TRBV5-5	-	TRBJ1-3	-	CASTLGPSSGNTIYF	TGTGCCAGCACCCTCGGACCGAGCTCTGGAAACACCATATATTTT
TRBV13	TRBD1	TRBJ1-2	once	CASSSRDSLYGYTF	TGTGCCAGCAGCTCCCGGGACAGCCTCTATGGCTACACCTTC
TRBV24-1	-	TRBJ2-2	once	CATSDAGPGEELFF	TGTGCCACCAGTGACGCCGGCCCCGGTGAAGAGCTGTTTTTT
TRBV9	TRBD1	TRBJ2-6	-	CASSVRDRGSGANVLTF	TGTGCCAGCAGCGTCCGGGACAGGGGCTCTGGGGCCAACGTCCTGACTTTC
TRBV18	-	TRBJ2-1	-	CASSRPDNEQFF	TGTGCCAGCTCCCGACCAGACAATGAGCAGTTCTTC
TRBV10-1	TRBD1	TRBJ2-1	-	CASSPDRGHDNEQFF	TGCGCCAGCAGTCCGGACAGGGGGCACGACAATGAGCAGTTCTTC
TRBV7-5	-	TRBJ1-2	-	CARSLVATPLHGYTF	TGTGCCAGAAGCTTAGTCGCGACCCCCCTGCATGGCTACACCTTC
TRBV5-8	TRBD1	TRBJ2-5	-	CASSLTGQGILETQYF	TGTGCCAGCAGCTTAACCGGACAGGGAATTCTAGAGACCCAGTACTTC
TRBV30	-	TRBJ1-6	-	CAWGPGTQNSPLHF	TGTGCCTGGGGCCCCGGGACACAAAATTCACCCCTCCACTTT
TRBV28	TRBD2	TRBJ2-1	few	CASSFGLVGGGYNEQFF	TGTGCCAGCAGCTTTGGACTAGTCGGGGGGGGCTACAATGAGCAGTTCTTC
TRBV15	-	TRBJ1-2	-	CATSRDSRQTYGYTF	TGTGCCACCAGCAGAGACAGTAGACAGACCTATGGCTACACCTTC
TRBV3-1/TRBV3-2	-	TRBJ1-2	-	CASSQVSNYGYTF	TGTGCCAGCAGCCAAGTAAGCAACTATGGCTACACCTTC
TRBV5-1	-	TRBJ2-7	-	CASSSEGWRLGYEQYF	TGCGCCAGCAGCTCTGAGGGGTGGCGGCTCGGCTACGAGCAGTACTTC
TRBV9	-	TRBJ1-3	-	CASSEESSGNTIYF	TGTGCCAGCAGCGAGGAAAGCTCTGGAAACACCATATATTTT
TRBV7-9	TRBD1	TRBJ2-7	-	CASSPSGDRASYEQYF	TGTGCCAGCAGCCCATCGGGGGACAGGGCTTCCTACGAGCAGTACTTC
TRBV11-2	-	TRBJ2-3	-	CASSLRSPGAPRTDTQYF	TGTGCCAGCAGCTTAAGGTCCCCAGGGGCCCCGCGCACAGATACGCAGTATTTT
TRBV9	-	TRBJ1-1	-	CASSKGNTEAFF	TGTGCCAGCAGCAAGGGGAACACTGAAGCTTTCTTT
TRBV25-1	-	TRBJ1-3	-	CASRGVGGDTIYF	TGTGCCAGCAGGGGGGTCGGGGGAGACACCATATATTTT
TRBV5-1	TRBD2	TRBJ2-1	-	CASSYLAGGVNEQFF	TGCGCCAGCAGCTACCTAGCGGGGGGCGTTAATGAGCAGTTCTTC
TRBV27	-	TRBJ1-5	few	CASSPSAGLFQPQHF	TGTGCCAGCAGTCCCTCCGCCGGACTATTTCAGCCCCAGCATTTT
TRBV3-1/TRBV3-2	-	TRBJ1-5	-	CASSQEAGAQGPQHF	TGTGCCAGCAGCCAAGAAGCCGGGGCTCAAGGGCCCCAGCATTTT
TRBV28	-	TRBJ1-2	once	CASSPGLAGYTF	TGTGCCAGCAGCCCGGGGCTTGCTGGCTACACCTTC
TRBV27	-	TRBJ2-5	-	CASSPLGETQYF	TGTGCCAGCAGTCCCCTCGGGGAGACCCAGTACTTC
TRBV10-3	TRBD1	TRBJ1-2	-	CAISESITGGHGYTF	TGTGCCATCAGTGAGTCGATTACAGGGGGCCATGGCTACACCTTC
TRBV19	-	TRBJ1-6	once	CASSNQNSPLHF	TGTGCCAGTAGTAACCAGAATTCACCCCTCCACTTT
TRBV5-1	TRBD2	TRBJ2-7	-	CASSLEGTSGYYEQYF	TGCGCCAGCAGCTTGGAGGGGACTAGCGGTTACTACGAGCAGTACTTC
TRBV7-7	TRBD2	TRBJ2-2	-	CASSLAGDGELFF	TGTGCTAGCAGCTTAGCGGGTGACGGGGAGCTGTTTTTT
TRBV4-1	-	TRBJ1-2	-	CASSQDPTALVGTF	TGCGCCAGCAGCCAAGATCCGACGGCCCTCGTCGGCACCTTC
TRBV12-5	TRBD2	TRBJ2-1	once	CASGPGLQVDEQFF	TGTGCTAGTGGCCCGGGACTACAGGTGGATGAGCAGTTCTTC
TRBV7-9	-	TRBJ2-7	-	CASSSLDATYSYEQYF	TGTGCCAGCAGCTCGCTCGATGCGACGTACTCCTACGAGCAGTACTTC
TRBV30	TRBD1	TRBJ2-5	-	CAWSVQGSETQYF	TGTGCCTGGAGTGTACAGGGGTCGGAGACCCAGTACTTC
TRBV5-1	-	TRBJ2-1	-	CASSLGSSRGSYNEQFF	TGCGCCAGCAGCTTGGGTAGTAGCAGGGGATCCTACAATGAGCAGTTCTTC
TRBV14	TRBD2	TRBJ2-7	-	CASSQGGLAGSRNEQYF	TGTGCCAGCAGCCAAGGGGGACTAGCGGGAAGCAGGAACGAGCAGTACTTC
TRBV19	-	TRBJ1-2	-	CASSMGGAYGYTF	TGTGCCAGTAGTATGGGAGGCGCCTATGGCTACACCTTC
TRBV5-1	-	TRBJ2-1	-	CASRPPLAKLYNEQFF	TGCGCCAGCAGACCCCCCCTAGCGAAACTTTACAATGAGCAGTTCTTC
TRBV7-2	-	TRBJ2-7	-	CASSPRPDSYYEQYF	TGTGCCAGCAGCCCAAGGCCGGACAGCTACTACGAGCAGTACTTC
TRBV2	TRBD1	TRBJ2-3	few	CASSLGQGLDTQYF	TGTGCCAGCAGTTTGGGACAGGGTCTCGATACGCAGTATTTT
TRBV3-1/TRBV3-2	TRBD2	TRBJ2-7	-	CASSQSGGAYEQYF	TGTGCCAGCAGCCAAAGCGGGGGGGCTTACGAGCAGTACTTC
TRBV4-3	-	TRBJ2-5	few	CASSQEGWETQYF	TGCGCCAGCAGCCAAGAGGGGTGGGAGACCCAGTACTTC
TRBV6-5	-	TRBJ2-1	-	CASSYSDSIGEQFF	TGTGCCAGCAGTTACTCAGATAGTATAGGTGAGCAGTTCTTC
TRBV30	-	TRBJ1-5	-	CAWSAGATNQPQHF	TGTGCCTGGAGCGCAGGGGCAACCAATCAGCCCCAGCATTTT
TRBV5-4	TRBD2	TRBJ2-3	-	CASRYTFSGARILTDTQYF	TGTGCCAGCCGATACACATTTAGCGGGGCCCGAATACTCACAGATACGCAGTATTTT
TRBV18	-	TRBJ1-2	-	CASSRSYGYTF	TGTGCCAGCTCACGAAGTTATGGCTACACCTTC
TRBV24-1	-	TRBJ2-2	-	CATSTFYDRRKNTGELFF	TGTGCCACCAGTACGTTTTATGACCGCAGGAAGAACACCGGGGAGCTGTTTTTT
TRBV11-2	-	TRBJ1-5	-	CASSLGLSGNQPQHF	TGTGCCAGCAGCTTAGGTTTGTCCGGCAATCAGCCCCAGCATTTT
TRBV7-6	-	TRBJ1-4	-	CASSVQGRTNEKLFF	TGTGCCAGCAGCGTCCAGGGGCGAACTAATGAAAAACTGTTTTTT
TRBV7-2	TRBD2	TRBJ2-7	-	CASSYKREAHYEQYF	TGTGCCAGCAGCTATAAGCGGGAAGCCCACTACGAGCAGTACTTC
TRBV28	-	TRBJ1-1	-	CASTLTGTVDTEAFF	TGTGCCAGCACCCTAACCGGGACGGTAGACACTGAAGCTTTCTTT
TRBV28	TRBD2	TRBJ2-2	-	CASSLPREGGELFF	TGTGCCAGCAGTTTACCCCGGGAGGGCGGGGAGCTGTTTTTT